This T cell receptor beta chain was sequenced in a study of blood T cell repertoires in COVID-19. About the research overall: Samples taken during acute and convalescent COVID-19 were collected in the United States, Italy and Spain. Sources were T cells, B-cell-depleted T cells, or PBMCs; the material itself was cDNA or gDNA.

CDR1 SGHKS and CDR2 YYEKEE come from the germline V gene (reference sequence). CDR3 length: 14 amino acids. The V and J ends lost 0 bases and 4 bases, in that order; junction bases with no gene match: 3. Original methodology: Nucleated cell number was recorded as an estimate derived from reference gene primer amplification. Assay used: immunoSEQ multiplex PCR; TCRdb lists only in-frame clones, some missing. That table furnishes V, J and clone size, whereas the DNA furnished D and trimming. The sample lists approximately 75,000 clones; around 90% were seen once. The receptor's source is a man in his forties or fifties with acute or convalescent COVID-19. Material for sequencing was peripheral blood. This sequence joins TRBV5-5 and TRBJ1-2, with 7 positions matching TRBD1. CDR3 DNA sequence: TGTGCCAGCAGCTTGGGACAGGGTCTCTATGGCTACACCTTC. Protein product: CASSLGQGLYGYTF.